This entry lists 14 T cell receptor beta chains sequenced from one sample in a study of blood T cell repertoires in COVID-19. Using immunoSEQ multiplex PCR, the repertoire was profiled, and TCRdb retains in-frame clones only, with some absent. The sample records about 280,000 clones, nearly 90% being singletons. Sequencing used peripheral blood. Receptors were obtained from a woman in her twenties or thirties with COVID-19, enrolled during active disease.

This chain joins TRBV19 and TRBJ2-1; 9 nucleotides align to TRBD2. The J segment lost 3 bases and the V segment lost 3 bases, leaving 3 bases of the junction unmatched. Per the germline V gene, CDR1 is LNHDA and CDR2 is SQIVND (reference sequence). The CDR3 runs to 15 residues. In DNA, the CDR3 is TGTGCCAGTAGTATTAGCGGGGGCTACTACAATGAGCAGTTCTTC. Its protein is CASSISGGYYNEQFF.

The V and J genes are TRBV3-1 (or the pseudogene TRBV3-2) and TRBJ2-1, with a tentative D call TRBD2 (6 bases). Germline V lookup: CDR1 LGHDT, CDR2 YNNKEL (reference sequence). The ends were cut back, 0 bases at V and 4 bases at J, with 10 bases in the middle. The length of the CDR3 is 15 residues. The DNA for the CDR3 is TGTGCCAGCAGCCAAGAGCGGGGCCGATACAATGAGCAGTTCTTC. Its translation is CASSQERGRYNEQFF.

The V gene is TRBV4-1, the J gene TRBJ2-5, with D unclear. CDR1 and CDR2 (germline): MGHRA, YSYEKL. With 1 base removed from V and 5 bases from J, the gap between germline ends came to 8 bases. CDR3 size: 13 residues. The CDR3 loop is CASSQAIPETQYF. CDR3 DNA: TGCGCCAGCAGCCAAGCTATCCCTGAGACCCAGTACTTC.

This clone occurred once. The chain has TRBV5-1 and TRBJ1-2; D gene unclear. This CDR3 is 14 amino acids long. V lost 0 bases, J lost 2 bases, and 8 bases lay in between. Germline V lookup: CDR1 SGHRS, CDR2 YFSETQ. CDR3 region: CASSLGQINYGYTF. The DNA for the CDR3 is TGCGCCAGCAGCTTGGGGCAGATCAACTATGGCTACACCTTC. The full variable domain, with the rest looked up from reference TRBV5-1 and TRBJ1-2, is KAGVTQTPRYLIKTRGQQVTLSCSPISGHRSVSWYQQTPGQGLQFLFEYFSETQRNKGNFPGRFSGRQFSNSRSEMNVSTLELGDSALYLCASSLGQINYGYTFGSGTRLTVV.

The chain links TRBV7-9 to TRBJ2-7; D may be TRBD2 (5 bases). Between the trimmed V and J ends, which lost 5 bases and 1 base, there was a span of 12 bases. The CDR3 has 14 residues. Germline values: CDR1 SEHNR, CDR2 FQNEAQ (reference sequence). The CDR3 here is CASSSREWSYEQYF. CDR3 nucleotide sequence: TGTGCCAGCAGCAGCCGGGAATGGTCCTACGAGCAGTACTTC.

The rearrangement links TRBV6-1 to TRBJ1-6; D remains ambiguous. Germline V gene sequence: CDR1 MNHNS, CDR2 SASEGT. This CDR3 region has 13 residues. With 2 bases removed from V and 10 bases from J, the gap between germline ends came to 9 bases. CDR3 residues: CASSERERSPLHF. The CDR3 DNA is TGTGCCAGCAGTGAACGGGAAAGGTCACCCCTCCACTTT.

The chain combines TRBV5-1 with TRBJ2-1; 8 nucleotides line up with TRBD1. In germline, CDR1 is SGHRS, CDR2 YFSETQ. The CDR3 has 15 amino acids. V lost 0 bases to trimming and J lost 6 bases; unmatched junction nucleotides: 5. The CDR3 DNA follows: TGCGCCAGCAGCTTGGCGGACAGGGAGGCCAATGAGCAGTTCTTC. Its protein is CASSLADREANEQFF.

This CDR3 reads CASSLGRVTEAFF. Written as DNA, the CDR3 is TGTGCCAGCAGCTTGGGCAGGGTAACTGAAGCTTTCTTT. The chain has TRBV5-6 and TRBJ1-1, with D perhaps matching TRBD1 (5 bases). The germline gives CDR1 SGHDT, CDR2 YYEEEE. This CDR3 is 13 amino acids long. Trimming removed 0 bases at V and 5 bases at J, with 8 bases between.

This chain uses TRBV27 with TRBJ2-3, with D hard to call. The germline V and J ends were trimmed by 0 bases and 1 base, with 2 bases remaining between them. The CDR3 runs 13 residues. The germline V gene encodes CDR1 MNHEY and CDR2 SMNVEV (reference sequence). Here the CDR3 DNA reads TGTGCCAGCAGTTTATCCGGCACAGATACGCAGTATTTT. This translates into CASSLSGTDTQYF.

This clone was seen only once. V and J are TRBV3-1 (or the pseudogene TRBV3-2) and TRBJ1-6, with 7 positions matching TRBD1. This CDR3 has 14 residues. Trimming removed 4 bases from V and 14 bases from J; junction bases left unmatched: 11. Germline V gives CDR1 LGHDT, CDR2 YNNKEL (reference sequence). The CDR3, as DNA: TGTGCCAGCAGCCGGGACAGTGTCTTTTCGGCCCTCCACTTT. Translating gives CASSRDSVFSALHF.

This chain links TRBV6-4 with TRBJ2-3; D not resolved. Per germline, CDR1 MRHNA and CDR2 SNTAGT. This CDR3 region has 13 residues. The CDR3 here is CAASAGGTDTQYF. The CDR3 bases are TGTGCTGCATCCGCTGGAGGCACAGATACGCAGTATTTT.

The chain recombines TRBV14 with TRBJ1-4; the match to TRBD1 covers 11 bases. This CDR3 contains 16 residues. In germline, CDR1 is SGHDN, CDR2 FVKESK. With V trimmed by 4 bases and J by 4 bases, 5 bases remained unmatched. The CDR3 region has the DNA TGTGCCAGCAGCCGAGGACAGGGGGCCATTAATGAAAAACTGTTTTTT. Amino acids: CASSRGQGAINEKLFF.

The rearrangement links TRBV19 to TRBJ1-6, with TRBD1 matching over 11 bases. Unmatched junction bases numbered 13, after V lost 8 bases and J lost 1 base. Germline lookup yields CDR1 LNHDA and CDR2 SQIVND (reference sequence). The CDR3 has 19 residues. The CDR3 bases are TGTGCCAGTGATCCGCCGGGACAGGGGGATCGGTCCTATAATTCACCCCTCCACTTT. It yields the protein CASDPPGQGDRSYNSPLHF.

V is TRBV7-2 and J is TRBJ2-7; possible D gene TRBD2, 5 bases. Germline-derived CDR1 and CDR2 are SGHTA and FQGNSA. The CDR3 extends over 14 amino acids. V was cut by 2 bases and J by 0 bases, with 8 bases left in between. The CDR3 is CASSLTRSSYEQYF. Written as DNA, the CDR3 is TGTGCCAGCAGCTTAACTAGGAGCTCCTACGAGCAGTACTTC.